The clone carrying this T cell receptor beta chain came up many times. The antigen is not known. Losses at the gene ends were 2 bases for V and 7 bases for J; bases not matched to a gene: 11. This CDR3 contains 16 residues. Germline CDR1 is MGHRA and CDR2 is YSYEKL. Use of 60 Vbeta and 13 Jbeta primers characterized the PCR. Libraries were prepared by immunoSEQ multiplex PCR; TCRdb keeps only in-frame clonotypes and omits some of them. There are around 94,000 clones in the sample; around three quarters occur only once, and 4.5% to 5.5% lies in the top ten. Sampled while nominally healthy, donors likely had unrecorded immune exposures. The entry originates in a study of cytomegalovirus exposure and HLA in healthy donors. Findings of the study overall: As a later analysis showed, a missense DCLRE1C variant was linked to trimming of TCR beta V- and J-genes.

The chain joins TRBV4-1 to TRBJ2-7, with 10 bases identical to TRBD1. Sequenced material: PBMCs. This receptor was taken from a woman in her forties in good health and CMV-seropositive. The CDR3 sequence is CASSQQGTGTGEEQYF. The CDR3 nucleotides read TGCGCCAGCAGCCAACAAGGTACCGGGACAGGGGAAGAGCAGTACTTC.